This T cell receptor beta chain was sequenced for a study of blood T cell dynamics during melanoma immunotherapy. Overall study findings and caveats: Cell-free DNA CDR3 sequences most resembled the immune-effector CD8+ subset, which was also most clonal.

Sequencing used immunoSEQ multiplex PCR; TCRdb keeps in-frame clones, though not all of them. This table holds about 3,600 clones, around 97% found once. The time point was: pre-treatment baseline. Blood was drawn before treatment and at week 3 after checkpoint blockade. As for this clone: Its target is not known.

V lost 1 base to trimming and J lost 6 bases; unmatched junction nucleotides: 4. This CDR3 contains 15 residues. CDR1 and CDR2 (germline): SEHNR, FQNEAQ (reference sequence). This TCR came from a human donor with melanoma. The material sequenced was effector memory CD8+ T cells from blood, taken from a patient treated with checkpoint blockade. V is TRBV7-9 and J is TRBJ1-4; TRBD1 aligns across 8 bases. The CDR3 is CASSLGTGRYEKLFF. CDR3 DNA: TGTGCCAGCAGCTTAGGGACAGGGAGGTATGAAAAACTGTTTTTT.